Following are 29 T cell receptor beta chains from one sample sequenced in a study of T cell responses to AZD1222 COVID-19 vaccine (TCRdb year 2021). Preparation of the library involved the immunoSEQ multiplex PCR assay. This immuneACCESS table, as held by TCRdb, lists in-frame sequences with V and J called but not all clones. Of the missing ones, under half trace to an unresolved V gene in checked studies; the others have no known cause. This sample holds around 160,000 clones; approximately 85% were observed only once. Together, the top ten hold 4.1% of the sample. The time point label corresponds to: baseline before first vaccination. The treatment or condition label here, explained by the study, means: meningococcal conjugate vaccine given as trial control. The input for sequencing was peripheral blood, taken on day 0 of MenACWY control vaccination. The receptors shown here come from an adult in good health.

The chain combines TRBV15 with TRBJ1-1; D is possibly TRBD1 (5 bases). The CDR3 has 14 residues. V was clipped by 1 base and J by 5 bases, with 11 bases between them. Per germline, CDR1 LNHNV and CDR2 YYDKDF (reference sequence). The CDR3 DNA reads as TGTGCCACCAGCAGAGGTGGGGGTAGAACTGAAGCTTTCTTT. Translation: CATSRGGGRTEAFF.

The chain links TRBV12-3 or TRBV12-4 to TRBJ2-1; D not certain. This CDR3 has 13 residues. V lost 1 base to trimming and J lost 3 bases, with 4 bases between them. CDR3 in amino acids: CASSLGLYNEQFF. CDR3 bases: TGTGCCAGCAGTTTAGGACTCTACAATGAGCAGTTCTTC.

This rearrangement joins TRBV5-4 to TRBJ2-3; 10 bases match TRBD2. Germline CDR1 is SGHNT and CDR2 is YYREEE (reference sequence). V gave up 5 bases and J gave up 2 bases; unmatched junction bases: 5. This CDR3 has 15 residues. CDR3 region: CASRFSGGSTDTQYF. The CDR3 DNA is TGTGCCAGCAGATTTAGCGGGGGGTCCACAGATACGCAGTATTTT.

The V gene is TRBV5-4, the J gene TRBJ1-2, with D unclear. CDR3 length: 15 amino acids. Germline lookup yields CDR1 SGHNT and CDR2 YYREEE (reference sequence). V lost 3 bases to trimming and J lost 6 bases, with 18 bases between them. As DNA, the CDR3 is TGTGCCAGCAGCTCCCCCGGGGAAATAAGGAATGGCTACACCTTC. Residues: CASSSPGEIRNGYTF.

The gene calls are TRBV6-5 and TRBJ1-2; possible D gene TRBD1, 5 bases. V dropped 2 bases and J dropped 8 bases, with 18 bases sitting between them. The CDR3 extends over 15 amino acids. Germline V gene sequence: CDR1 MNHEY, CDR2 SVGAGI. CDR3 sequence (DNA): TGTGCCAGCAGTTACGCGCGGGGTCGAGGGGAGGGCTACACCTTC. It translates to CASSYARGRGEGYTF.

The rearrangement links TRBV4-1 to TRBJ1-5; D gene ambiguous. V lost 1 base and J 9 bases, leaving 16 bases between the germline ends. The V gene's germline CDR1 is MGHRA and CDR2 YSYEKL. The CDR3 runs 15 residues. CDR3 sequence reads: CASSQVSSGFGPQHF. The DNA for the CDR3 is TGCGCCAGCAGCCAAGTATCCTCGGGCTTTGGGCCCCAGCATTTT.

This chain links TRBV4-2 with TRBJ2-3; 13 positions agree with TRBD2. Germline loops: CDR1 LGHNA, CDR2 YNFKEQ. The CDR3 sequence is 17 residues long. J was trimmed by 5 bases and V by 0 bases; bases with no gene match: 5. In DNA, the CDR3 is TGTGCCAGCAGCCAAGACACCGGGACTAGCGGGGTAGATACGCAGTATTTT. Protein product: CASSQDTGTSGVDTQYF.

V is TRBV2 and J is TRBJ2-3; D unclear. Deletions cut 6 bases from V and 2 bases from J, with 9 bases between. Germline loops: CDR1 SNHLY, CDR2 FYNNEI. The CDR3 has 13 residues. In DNA, the CDR3 is TGTGCCAGCAGCCTCCCCTACACAGATACGCAGTATTTT. This sequence encodes CASSLPYTDTQYF.

The V gene is TRBV28, the J gene TRBJ1-6; no reliable D call. The CDR3 runs 14 residues. CDR1 and CDR2 from the germline V gene are MDHEN and SYDVKM. CDR3 in amino acids: CASFAGSQNSPLHF. The CDR3 nucleotides are TGTGCTTCTTTTGCGGGAAGTCAGAATTCACCCCTCCACTTT.

The chain couples TRBV5-5 to TRBJ2-7; 9 bases fit TRBD2. Germline V gene lookup returns CDR1 SGHKS and CDR2 YYEKEE (reference sequence). The junction had 10 bases not matched to a gene; V was cut back by 0 bases and J by 6 bases. The CDR3 is 16 amino acids. CDR3 bases: TGTGCCAGCAGCTTGGGGCTAGCGGGGAGTACGGGCGAGCAGTACTTC. Translating it yields CASSLGLAGSTGEQYF.

In regard to this clone: At the DNA level, this CDR3 is encoded by other sequences in the same sample as well. The chain employs TRBV18 and TRBJ1-2; D gene uncertain. Per the germline V gene, CDR1 is KGHSH and CDR2 is LQKENI. The CDR3 contains 12 residues. The V gene lost 3 bases and the J gene lost 2 bases, with 4 bases spanning the gap. CDR3 in amino acids: CASSPPNYGYTF. The CDR3 nucleotides read TGTGCCAGCTCACCGCCGAACTATGGCTACACCTTC. The entire variable domain, with the rest obtained from reference TRBV18 and TRBJ1-2, is as follows: NAGVMQNPRHLVRRRGQEARLRCSPMKGHSHVYWYRQLPEEGLKFMVYLQKENIIDESGMPKERFSAEFPKEGPSILRIQQVVRGDSAAYFCASSPPNYGYTFGSGTRLTVV.

This clone was picked up one time. V is TRBV28 and J is TRBJ1-5; the match to TRBD1 covers 9 bases. The length of the CDR3 is 17 residues. CDR1 is MDHEN, CDR2 SYDVKM, per germline. Trimming at V came to 4 bases and at J to 1 base, leaving 8 bases not matched to a gene. CDR3 protein: CASSSLRQGGSNQPQHF. CDR3 coding DNA: TGTGCCAGCAGTTCCCTCCGACAGGGGGGGAGCAATCAGCCCCAGCATTTT.

V is TRBV2 and J is TRBJ1-5; maybe TRBD1 (5 bases). The CDR3 is 18 amino acids. Germline loops: CDR1 SNHLY, CDR2 FYNNEI. With 6 bases removed from V and 2 bases from J, the gap between germline ends came to 23 bases. The CDR3 bases are TGTGCCAGCAGGACGAGGGGTGGTGGGCCTTTGGGCAATCAGCCCCAGCATTTT. This gives the protein CASRTRGGGPLGNQPQHF. The variable domain in full, with the rest retrieved from reference TRBV2 and TRBJ1-5, is EPEVTQTPSHQVTQMGQEVILRCVPISNHLYFYWYRQILGQKVEFLVSFYNNEISEKSEIFDDQFSVERPDGSNFTLKIRSTKLEDSAMYFCASRTRGGGPLGNQPQHFGDGTRLSIL.

This chain uses TRBV13 with TRBJ1-1; 9 bases agree with TRBD1. The CDR3 extends over 14 amino acids. Germline-derived CDR1 and CDR2 are PRHDT and FYEKMQ (reference sequence). J lost 1 base, V lost 9 bases, and 6 bases had no gene match. The CDR3 loop reads CASTKGQGNTEAFF. The DNA of the CDR3 is TGTGCCAGTACTAAGGGACAGGGGAACACTGAAGCTTTCTTT.

The rearrangement uses TRBV6-5 and TRBJ2-6, with D unclear. Trimming shortened V by 7 bases and J by 2 bases, and 6 bases separated the two germline ends. Germline lookup yields CDR1 MNHEY and CDR2 SVGAGI. The CDR3 has 13 amino acids. The CDR3 bases are TGTGCCAGCAATTCTCCTGGGGCCAACGTCCTGACTTTC. Protein sequence: CASNSPGANVLTF.

The chain employs TRBV7-8 and TRBJ1-2; D uncertain. V lost 5 bases and J 8 bases, leaving 18 bases between the germline ends. This CDR3 is built from 14 residues. Germline loops: CDR1 SGHVS, CDR2 FQNEAQ. The CDR3 sequence is CASSPGSQSGGYTF. As DNA, the CDR3 is TGTGCCAGCAGCCCCGGGTCCCAGAGTGGAGGCTACACCTTC.

This clone was found a few times. This sequence joins TRBV7-9 and TRBJ2-2; the match to TRBD1 covers 10 bases. The CDR3 contains 16 residues. Germline CDR1 reads SEHNR; CDR2 reads FQNEAQ (reference sequence). The V segment lost 2 bases and the J segment 3 bases; nucleotides outside the gene matches: 3. In DNA form, the CDR3 reads TGTGCCAGCAGCTTAACGGGACAGGGGTACACCGGGGAGCTGTTTTTT. This sequence encodes CASSLTGQGYTGELFF.

This chain uses TRBV5-4 with TRBJ1-1, with 9 bases aligning to TRBD1. This CDR3 region has 13 residues. Germline CDR1 SGHNT, CDR2 YYREEE (reference sequence). Unmatched junction bases numbered 3, after V lost 4 bases and J lost 5 bases. The chain's CDR3 is CASSPDRGTEAFF. CDR3 in DNA: TGTGCCAGCAGCCCGGACAGGGGTACTGAAGCTTTCTTT.

In its sample, this clone was seen a few times. This chain uses TRBV12-3 or TRBV12-4 with TRBJ2-2, with unresolved D. V shed 4 bases and J shed 7 bases, with 7 bases lying between them. The length of the CDR3 is 12 residues. CDR3 sequence reads: CASSYQNGELFF. DNA of the CDR3: TGTGCCAGCAGTTACCAGAACGGGGAGCTGTTTTTT.

The rearrangement uses TRBV18 and TRBJ2-3; tentatively, D is TRBD1 (6 bases). V was pared by 2 bases and J by 3 bases, with 15 bases between. From germline, CDR1 is KGHSH and CDR2 LQKENI. The CDR3 consists of 16 residues. This CDR3 reads CASSPGTSGLTDTQYF. The CDR3 bases are TGTGCCAGCTCACCAGGGACATCAGGTCTTACAGATACGCAGTATTTT.

The V call is TRBV5-1, the J call TRBJ1-6; D remains ambiguous. The germline V and J ends were trimmed by 0 bases and 7 bases, with 11 bases remaining between them. This CDR3 has 15 amino acids. CDR1 is SGHRS and CDR2 is YFSETQ in the germline V gene. The CDR3 region has the DNA TGCGCCAGCAGCTTGGAATGGCAAGTAAATTCACCCCTCCACTTT. It codes for CASSLEWQVNSPLHF. The complete variable domain, with remaining parts taken from reference TRBV5-1 and TRBJ1-6, reads KAGVTQTPRYLIKTRGQQVTLSCSPISGHRSVSWYQQTPGQGLQFLFEYFSETQRNKGNFPGRFSGRQFSNSRSEMNVSTLELGDSALYLCASSLEWQVNSPLHFGNGTRLTVT.

The chain combines TRBV4-1 with TRBJ1-4; D not resolved. Germline CDR1 MGHRA, CDR2 YSYEKL. This CDR3 contains 18 residues. The germline V and J ends were trimmed by 0 bases and 5 bases, with 19 bases remaining between them. CDR3: CASSQDTTRGETNEKLFF. The CDR3 coding sequence is TGCGCCAGCAGCCAAGATACAACCCGTGGGGAGACGAATGAAAAACTGTTTTTT.

The sample holds a few counts of this clone. The chain couples TRBV6-5 to TRBJ2-2; TRBD1 or TRBD2 may be the D gene (5 bases each). Germline V gives CDR1 MNHEY, CDR2 SVGAGI. V dropped 7 bases and J dropped 7 bases, with 16 bases sitting between them. This CDR3 is 14 amino acids long. CDR3 region: CASISPGSRGELFF. In nucleotides, the CDR3 is TGTGCCAGCATTTCCCCAGGGAGCCGCGGGGAGCTGTTTTTT.

The V and J genes are TRBV24-1 and TRBJ1-5; 8 nucleotides match TRBD1. In germline, CDR1 is KGHDR, CDR2 SFDVKD. Trimming at V came to 8 bases and at J to 3 bases, leaving 8 bases not matched to a gene. The CDR3 sequence is 15 residues long. CDR3 in DNA: TGTGCCACCACTGCCCCGGGACAGGACAATCAGCCCCAGCATTTT. It specifies CATTAPGQDNQPQHF.

The rearrangement links TRBV30 to TRBJ1-2, with D perhaps TRBD1 (5 bases). Germline V lookup: CDR1 GTSNPN, CDR2 SVGIG (reference sequence). Trimming cost V 0 bases and J 12 bases, with 17 bases left between them. The CDR3 is 13 residues long. The CDR3 coding sequence is TGTGCCTGGAGTGTAGAGGGGACGGTCCCTCACACCTTC. It codes for CAWSVEGTVPHTF.

The chain uses TRBV18 and TRBJ1-2, with TRBD1 identical over 9 bases. V was clipped by 3 bases and J by 7 bases; unmatched bases: 12. Looked up from germline, CDR1 is KGHSH and CDR2 is LQKENI. The CDR3 has 16 amino acids. CDR3 nucleotide sequence: TGTGCCAGCTCACCCCCGGGACAGGGAGGTGGTAGTGGCTACACCTTC. Protein sequence: CASSPPGQGGGSGYTF.

This clone was observed a few times. This chain links TRBV5-4 with TRBJ2-1, with a weak D call TRBD2 (6 bases). Germline CDR1 is SGHNT and CDR2 is YYREEE (reference sequence). The V end was cut by 4 bases, the J end by 4 bases, with 9 bases between. The CDR3 runs to 13 residues. The CDR3 loop is CASSLGGYNEQFF. CDR3 in DNA: TGTGCCAGCAGCCTGGGAGGATACAATGAGCAGTTCTTC.

Here the CDR3 reads CASSQDSELRGTGRDGYGYTF. The DNA for the CDR3 is TGTGCCAGCAGCCAAGATTCGGAACTTCGGGGGACCGGCAGGGATGGGTATGGCTACACCTTC. The chain recombines TRBV4-2 with TRBJ1-2; possibly TRBD1 for D (5 bases). The germline V and J ends were trimmed by 0 bases and 5 bases, with 31 bases remaining between them. Germline V gene data show CDR1 as LGHNA and CDR2 as YNFKEQ. The CDR3 totals 21 residues.

This clone came up once. The chain employs TRBV29-1 and TRBJ2-1; 8 bases map to TRBD2. This CDR3 is 14 amino acids long. The V and J ends lost 8 bases and 7 bases, in that order; junction bases with no gene match: 13. Germline lookup yields CDR1 SQVTM and CDR2 ANQGSEA. In nucleotides, the CDR3 is TGCAGCACACTCGCGGGGGGCGGGAAAAATGAGCAGTTCTTC. Protein sequence: CSTLAGGGKNEQFF.